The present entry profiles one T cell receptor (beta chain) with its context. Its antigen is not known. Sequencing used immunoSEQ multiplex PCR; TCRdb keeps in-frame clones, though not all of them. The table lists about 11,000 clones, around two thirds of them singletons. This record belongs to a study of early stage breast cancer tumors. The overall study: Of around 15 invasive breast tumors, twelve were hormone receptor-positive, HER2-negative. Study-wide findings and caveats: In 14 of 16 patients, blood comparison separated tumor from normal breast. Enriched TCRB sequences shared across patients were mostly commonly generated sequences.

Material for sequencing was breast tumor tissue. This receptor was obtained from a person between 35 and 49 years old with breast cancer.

The CDR3: CASSQNTGNTIYF. CDR3 coding DNA: TGTGCCAGCAGTCAGAACACAGGAAACACCATATATTTT. The rearrangement links TRBV6-1 to TRBJ1-3; D is unresolved. V gave up 5 bases and J gave up 4 bases, with 9 bases separating them. This CDR3 is built from 13 residues. Germline V gene sequence: CDR1 MNHNS, CDR2 SASEGT.